The next 7 T cell receptor beta chains were all read from a single sample in a study of blood T cell repertoires in COVID-19. Sequencing used immunoSEQ multiplex PCR; TCRdb keeps in-frame clones, though not all of them. The sample has 300,000 to 400,000 clones, over 75% seen once. Sequences were obtained from peripheral blood. The receptors stem from a human donor in a cohort sampled during active COVID-19.

Only a few counts were recorded for this clone. The chain joins TRBV5-4 to TRBJ1-6; 9 bases are shared with TRBD1. The CDR3 runs to 15 residues. Germline CDR1 and CDR2: SGHNT and YYREEE (reference sequence). J lost 8 bases, V lost 1 base, and 4 bases had no gene match. Here the CDR3 reads CASSLPQGADSPLHF. The CDR3 DNA reads as TGTGCCAGCAGCTTGCCACAGGGGGCTGATTCACCCCTCCACTTT.

The genes are TRBV2 and TRBJ1-5; TRBD1 agrees at 8 bases. Trimming at V came to 6 bases and at J to 9 bases, leaving 7 bases not matched to a gene. CDR1 and CDR2 from the germline V gene are SNHLY and FYNNEI. CDR3 size: 13 residues. CDR3 protein: CASRDDRGGPQHF. The CDR3 region has the DNA TGTGCCAGCAGGGACGACAGGGGAGGGCCCCAGCATTTT.

The gene calls are TRBV10-3 and TRBJ1-5, with TRBD1 matching 7 bases. The CDR3 totals 15 residues. V lost 0 bases and J lost 6; bases outside the gene matches: 5. Germline values: CDR1 ENHRY, CDR2 SYGVKD. The CDR3 DNA follows: TGTGCCATCAGTGAGTCGCAGGGGGACGGTCAGCCCCAGCATTTT. Amino acid sequence: CAISESQGDGQPQHF.

This clone was detected once. The chain links TRBV4-1 to TRBJ2-3; 7 bases agree with TRBD1. Germline V lookup: CDR1 MGHRA, CDR2 YSYEKL. V was clipped by 4 bases and J by 2 bases; unmatched bases: 12. The CDR3 extends over 17 amino acids. The CDR3 DNA is TGCGCCAGCAGCCCCCGGTGGGACAGAATTCTCACAGATACGCAGTATTTT. It codes for CASSPRWDRILTDTQYF.

The chain employs TRBV29-1 and TRBJ2-5, with D possibly TRBD2 on 6 matching bases. The V gene's germline CDR1 is SQVTM and CDR2 ANQGSEA. V lost 1 base to trimming and J lost 4 bases, with 10 bases between them. CDR3 length equals 13 residues. The CDR3 protein is CSVEGRGLETQYF. The CDR3 coding sequence is TGCAGCGTTGAAGGACGGGGGTTAGAGACCCAGTACTTC.

The chain has TRBV6-6 and TRBJ1-1; 7 bases map to TRBD1. From germline, CDR1 is MNHNY and CDR2 SVGAGI (reference sequence). The V gene end was trimmed by 6 bases and the J gene end by 4 bases; junction bases not matched to a gene: 11. The CDR3 contains 15 residues. CDR3 amino acids: CASSLPQTGVTEAFF. The CDR3 region has the DNA TGTGCCAGCAGCCTTCCACAAACAGGGGTCACTGAAGCTTTCTTT.

The chain employs TRBV5-1 and TRBJ2-5; 7 bases align to TRBD1. The CDR3 is 17 amino acids. In germline, CDR1 is SGHRS, CDR2 YFSETQ. V lost 1 base and J lost 4; bases outside the gene matches: 13. The CDR3 DNA sequence: TGCGCCAGCAGCTTGACAGGGGTGAGGGAATCACGAGAGACCCAGTACTTC. Translated: CASSLTGVRESRETQYF.